This T cell receptor (beta chain) was observed in a study of T-cell reconstitution after alpha-beta-depleted transplantation in children. This clonotype was picked up many times. Unique molecular identifiers featured in how the TCRbeta library was prepared. TCRdb ran MiXCR on the PCR reads and lists one entry per CDR3 protein. The data hold approximately 200,000 distinct CDR3 sequences, with just over 14% observed a single time. Trimming shortened V by 6 bases and J by 0 bases, and 8 bases separated the two germline ends. The CDR3 runs to 12 residues. Germline V gene sequence: CDR1 DFQATT, CDR2 SNEGSKA (reference sequence).

Source: PBMCs from the stem cell graft donor, taken from the stem cell graft. V is TRBV20-1 and J is TRBJ2-5; maybe TRBD2 (6 bases). The sequence derives from a human donor who donated a stem cell graft to a child with acute lymphoblastic leukemia. The CDR3 here is CSAGEDQETQYF. The CDR3 region has the DNA TGCAGTGCCGGGGAGGACCAAGAGACCCAGTACTTC.